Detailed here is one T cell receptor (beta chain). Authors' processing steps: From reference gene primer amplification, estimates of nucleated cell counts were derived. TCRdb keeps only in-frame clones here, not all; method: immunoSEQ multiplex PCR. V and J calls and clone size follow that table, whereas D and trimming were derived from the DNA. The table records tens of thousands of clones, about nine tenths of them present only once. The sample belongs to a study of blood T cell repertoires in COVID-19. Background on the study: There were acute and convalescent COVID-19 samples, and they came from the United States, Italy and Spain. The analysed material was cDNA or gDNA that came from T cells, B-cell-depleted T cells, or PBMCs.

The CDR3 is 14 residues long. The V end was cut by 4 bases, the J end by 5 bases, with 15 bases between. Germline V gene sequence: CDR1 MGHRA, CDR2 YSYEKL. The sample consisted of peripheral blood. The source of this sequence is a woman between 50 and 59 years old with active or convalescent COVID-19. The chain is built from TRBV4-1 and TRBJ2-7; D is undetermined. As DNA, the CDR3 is TGCGCCAGCAGCCCCCGCCTAGGATGGGACGAGCAGTACTTC. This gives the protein CASSPRLGWDEQYF.